Listed here is a single TCR beta chain. As yet, its antigen is unknown. V was cut by 6 bases and J by 0 bases, with 9 bases left in between. Germline values: CDR1 SNHLY, CDR2 FYNNEI. The CDR3 covers 15 residues. This sample stems from a study of shared clonotypes between healthy human individuals. On the study more broadly: Plates per donor: three CD4 naive, three CD4 memory, two CD8 naive, one CD8 memory. Study-wide points: Generally, naive subsets (rather than memory subsets) showed larger estimated richness.

Generated by immunoSEQ multiplex PCR, the TCRdb table keeps only in-frame clones and is missing some. The data show 2,100,000 or so clones, with almost 96% seen just once and approximately 0.13% held by the top ten. Healthy and HIV-negative, the adult donors had no recent acute infections or vaccinations. The chain has TRBV2 and TRBJ2-6, with D tentatively TRBD1 (5 bases). This receptor was taken from a young man in good health. Sequenced sample: naive CD4+ T cells sorted from blood. Subset indicated: CD45RA+ positively selected. Here the CDR3 DNA reads TGTGCCAGCAGGATTACAGGCTCTGGGGCCAACGTCCTGACTTTC. This encodes CASRITGSGANVLTF.